These 18 T cell receptor beta chains were all obtained from the same sample, sequenced in a study of T-cell reconstitution after alpha-beta-depleted transplantation in children. Construction of the TCRbeta library involved unique molecular identifiers. TCRdb re-called the PCR reads with MiXCR, one entry per CDR3 protein. Of approximately 640,000 distinct CDR3 sequences listed, around 16% are singletons. This specimen was PBMCs from the stem cell graft donor, taken from the stem cell graft. These receptors were collected from a human donor who donated a stem cell graft to a child with acute myeloid leukemia.

This clonotype was found many times. This chain links TRBV5-6 with TRBJ1-5; D gene ambiguous. Germline assignment: CDR1 SGHDT and CDR2 YYEEEE. The CDR3 consists of 14 residues. Trimming left V 2 bases short and J 3 bases short, with 9 bases between. CDR3 loop: CASSLGEANQPQHF. The CDR3 DNA reads TGTGCCAGCAGCTTAGGAGAAGCCAATCAGCCCCAGCATTTT.

The CDR3 nucleotides read TGTGCCAGCAGCTTAATGGCCCCGGGACAAATCAATCAGCCCCAGCATTTT. This gives the protein CASSLMAPGQINQPQHF. The V and J genes are TRBV11-1 and TRBJ1-5; D might be TRBD1 (6 bases). V was shortened by 2 bases and J by 3 bases, with 17 bases between the two germline ends. CDR3 length equals 17 residues. Germline assignment: CDR1 SGHAT and CDR2 FQDESV (reference sequence).

This chain links TRBV7-2 with TRBJ1-1, with a weak D call TRBD1 (5 bases). CDR1 SGHTA and CDR2 FQGNSA come from the germline V gene. The V and J ends lost 4 bases and 1 base respectively, with 13 bases between them. This CDR3 is 15 amino acids long. The CDR3 is CASSSSRGRNTEAFF. For the CDR3, the DNA is TGTGCCAGCAGCTCCAGCCGGGGACGGAACACTGAAGCTTTCTTT.

This clonotype was detected only a few times. V and J are TRBV7-9 and TRBJ2-7; possibly TRBD1 for D (6 bases). The CDR3 sequence is 15 residues long. With 5 bases removed from V and 5 bases from J, the gap between germline ends came to 19 bases. CDR1 is SEHNR, CDR2 FQNEAQ, per germline (reference sequence). CDR3 in amino acids: CASSLGVGHSNEQYF. CDR3 sequence (DNA): TGTGCCAGCAGCCTAGGGGTGGGACACAGCAACGAGCAGTACTTC.

V usage is TRBV20-1 and J usage is TRBJ1-5, with 7 positions matching TRBD1. CDR3 length equals 18 residues. Germline loops: CDR1 DFQATT, CDR2 SNEGSKA (reference sequence). With 3 bases clipped from V and 5 bases from J, the junction kept 19 bases outside the gene matches. In nucleotides, the CDR3 is TGCAGTGCTAGGGTGGCACGAACCGGGACAGCTGCGGATCAGCCCCAGCATTTT. This sequence encodes CSARVARTGTAADQPQHF.

This sequence joins TRBV7-2 and TRBJ2-1, with unresolved D. V dropped 1 base and J dropped 8 bases, with 9 bases sitting between them. The CDR3 has 13 residues. Germline V gives CDR1 SGHTA, CDR2 FQGNSA. The CDR3 sequence is CASSLVTGYEQFF. The CDR3, as DNA: TGTGCCAGCAGCTTAGTTACCGGGTATGAGCAGTTCTTC.

The V call is TRBV7-2, the J call TRBJ2-4; 7 bases line up with TRBD1. This CDR3 has 13 residues. Unmatched junction bases numbered 2, after V lost 1 base and J lost 8 bases. Germline V CDR1 and CDR2: SGHTA, FQGNSA. Here the CDR3 reads CASSLGQGHIQYF. In nucleotides, the CDR3 is TGTGCCAGCAGCTTAGGACAGGGTCACATTCAGTACTTC.

The chain has TRBV5-1 and TRBJ2-5, with D perhaps being TRBD1 or TRBD2 (7 bases each). Germline V gives CDR1 SGHRS, CDR2 YFSETQ. The CDR3 contains 15 residues. Trimming took off 4 bases at V and 2 bases at J, with 15 bases between the two ends. The CDR3 region has the DNA TGCGCCAGCAGCCCCAGGGGGGGGAAGCAAGAGACCCAGTACTTC. Translating gives CASSPRGGKQETQYF.

The chain recombines TRBV5-1 with TRBJ2-7; D is possibly TRBD2 (5 bases). The CDR3 has 15 residues. The germline V and J ends were trimmed by 6 bases and 2 bases, with 18 bases remaining between them. The germline gives CDR1 SGHRS, CDR2 YFSETQ. The DNA for the CDR3 is TGCGCCAGCAAGCGGCAGCCAGGCGAAGCCTACGAGCAGTACTTC. It specifies CASKRQPGEAYEQYF.

The rearrangement uses TRBV20-1 and TRBJ1-2, with TRBD1 as a possible D gene (5 bases). The CDR3 contains 15 residues. V gave up 0 bases and J gave up 2 bases, with 13 bases separating them. Germline V gives CDR1 DFQATT, CDR2 SNEGSKA (reference sequence). The CDR3 region is CSARDLLGRNYGYTF. In DNA form, the CDR3 reads TGCAGTGCTAGAGATCTCCTGGGGCGGAACTATGGCTACACCTTC.

The chain employs TRBV20-1 and TRBJ2-7; 14 bases are shared with TRBD2. The CDR3 consists of 14 residues. Germline trimming cut 5 bases from V and 4 bases from J; bases unmatched to any gene: 4. Per germline, CDR1 DFQATT and CDR2 SNEGSKA (reference sequence). The CDR3, as DNA: TGCAGTGCTCGACTAGCGGGGGGGGAATACGAGCAGTACTTC. Translation: CSARLAGGEYEQYF.

Many counts were recorded for this clonotype. The chain carries TRBV20-1 and TRBJ2-7; D is perhaps TRBD1 or TRBD2 (5 bases each). The V end lost 4 bases, the J end lost 7 bases, and 17 bases lay between the germline ends. This CDR3 is built from 13 residues. In germline, CDR1 is DFQATT, CDR2 SNEGSKA (reference sequence). For the CDR3, the DNA is TGCAGTGCTAAGGTGTCCTCCTGGGGGGAGCAGTACGTC. It encodes CSAKVSSWGEQYV.

The V gene is TRBV7-9, the J gene TRBJ1-2; D call uncertain. Germline V gene lookup returns CDR1 SEHNR and CDR2 FQNEAQ (reference sequence). The CDR3 is 13 residues long. The V gene lost 5 bases and the J gene lost 8 bases, with 15 bases spanning the gap. In DNA form, the CDR3 reads TGTGCCAGCAGCCCTCCCATAGCATGGGGCTACACCTTC. Translated, it gives CASSPPIAWGYTF.

This clonotype was recorded at least ten times. The genes are TRBV20-1 and TRBJ1-5; possibly TRBD1 for D (6 bases). Trimming removed 6 bases at V and 2 bases at J, with 14 bases between. CDR1 is DFQATT and CDR2 is SNEGSKA in the germline V gene (reference sequence). The CDR3 is made up of 14 amino acids. The CDR3 DNA is TGCAGTGCGTACTACACAGGGCGCAATCAGCCCCAGCATTTT. It specifies CSAYYTGRNQPQHF.

This clonotype was found many times. The rearrangement links TRBV20-1 to TRBJ2-1; perhaps TRBD2 as D (5 bases). V lost 1 base, J lost 0 bases, and 10 bases lay in between. CDR1 and CDR2 from the germline V gene are DFQATT and SNEGSKA (reference sequence). The CDR3 contains 15 residues. The CDR3 region is CSARGLRGSYNEQFF. CDR3 bases: TGCAGTGCTAGAGGCCTCCGGGGCTCCTACAATGAGCAGTTCTTC.

The table lists this clonotype with many counts. V is TRBV27 and J is TRBJ2-7, with 8 bases identical to TRBD2. This CDR3 comprises 14 residues. J was trimmed by 4 bases and V by 0 bases; bases with no gene match: 2. CDR1 and CDR2 (germline): MNHEY, SMNVEV (reference sequence). CDR3 DNA: TGTGCCAGCAGTTTATCGGCGGGGGGATACGAGCAGTACGTC. Protein sequence: CASSLSAGGYEQYV.

The chain recombines TRBV20-1 with TRBJ2-2, with 10 nucleotides matching TRBD2. CDR3 length: 14 residues. V dropped 6 bases and J dropped 7; count of bases not matched to a gene: 8. Germline V gene lookup returns CDR1 DFQATT and CDR2 SNEGSKA (reference sequence). The CDR3 spells CSAQRGGHGGELFF. CDR3 sequence (DNA): TGCAGTGCGCAGCGGGGGGGCCATGGCGGGGAGCTGTTTTTT.

This clonotype was picked up many times. The J gene is TRBJ1-3, the V gene TRBV20-1; 7 positions match TRBD1. The CDR3 spans 14 residues. The germline V gene encodes CDR1 DFQATT and CDR2 SNEGSKA (reference sequence). V dropped 3 bases and J dropped 1; count of bases not matched to a gene: 3. This CDR3 reads CSARGQSSGNTIYF. For the CDR3, the DNA is TGCAGTGCTAGGGGACAGTCGTCTGGAAACACCATATATTTT.